This T cell receptor beta chain was profiled in a study of CD8 T cells in ankylosing spondylitis. Using its own MiXCR run on the 5' RACE reads, TCRdb lists one record per CDR3 protein. The profile shows about 350,000 distinct CDR3 sequences, 20% to 25% of them singletons. The germline V gene encodes CDR1 SGDLS and CDR2 YYNGEE. V dropped 2 bases and J dropped 5 bases, with 14 bases sitting between them. This CDR3 contains 15 residues. The sequenced sample was blood, either unsorted or a sorted T cell fraction (not recorded which). The chain links TRBV9 to TRBJ2-1; no clear D gene. The clonotype was recovered from a male donor with ankylosing spondylitis or in good health (not recorded which). The CDR3 here is CASSVTAQKDNEQFF. The DNA for the CDR3 is TGTGCCAGCAGCGTCACAGCCCAAAAGGACAATGAGCAGTTCTTC.